Included here is one T cell receptor beta chain sequence, with context. Its antigen is currently unknown. This sample stems from a study of blood T cells in healthy people across ages. The trim removed 4 bases at V and 9 bases at J, leaving 7 bases unmatched. Germline CDR1 reads KGHDR; CDR2 reads SFDVKD. This CDR3 comprises 15 residues. Study-wide points: Reliance upon unsorted PBMCs precluded definitive naive versus antigen-experienced comparison.

Sample-barcoded 5' priming and a J-beta primer mix drove a second PCR of about 7 to 11 cycles. Each CDR3 protein is one row after TCRdb ran MiXCR on the 5' RACE reads. The sample records fewer than 900,000 distinct CDR3 sequences, roughly 47% being singletons. The chain couples TRBV24-1 to TRBJ2-1, with TRBD2 matching 11 bases. The receptor was derived from an older woman in good health. Material for sequencing was blood. The CDR3 sequence is CATSEISGGAREQFF. The CDR3 bases are TGTGCCACCAGTGAGATTAGCGGGGGGGCCCGTGAGCAGTTCTTC.